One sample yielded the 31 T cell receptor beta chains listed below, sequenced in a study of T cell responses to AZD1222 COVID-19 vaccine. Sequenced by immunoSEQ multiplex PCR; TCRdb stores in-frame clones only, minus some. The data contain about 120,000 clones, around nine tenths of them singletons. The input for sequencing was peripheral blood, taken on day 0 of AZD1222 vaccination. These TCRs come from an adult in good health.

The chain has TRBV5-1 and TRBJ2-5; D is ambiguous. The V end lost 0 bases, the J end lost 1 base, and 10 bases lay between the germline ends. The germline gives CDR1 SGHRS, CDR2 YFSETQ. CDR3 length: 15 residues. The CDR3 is CASSLDGILQETQYF. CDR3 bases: TGCGCCAGCAGCTTGGACGGAATTCTCCAAGAGACCCAGTACTTC.

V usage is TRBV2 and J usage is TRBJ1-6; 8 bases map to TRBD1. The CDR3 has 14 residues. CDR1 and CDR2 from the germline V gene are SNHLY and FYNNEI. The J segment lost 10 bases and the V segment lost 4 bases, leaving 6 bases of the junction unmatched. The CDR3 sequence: CASSAQGAGSPLHF. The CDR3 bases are TGTGCCAGCAGTGCCCAGGGGGCAGGGTCACCCCTCCACTTT.

The DNA for the CDR3 is TGCGCCAGCAGCCGAGGCGGGAACTACAATGAGCAGTTCTTC. Translated: CASSRGGNYNEQFF. The rearrangement links TRBV4-1 to TRBJ2-1, with a possible D match to TRBD2 (6 bases). V was shortened by 4 bases and J by 3 bases, with 10 bases between the two germline ends. This CDR3 region has 14 residues. Germline CDR1 MGHRA, CDR2 YSYEKL.

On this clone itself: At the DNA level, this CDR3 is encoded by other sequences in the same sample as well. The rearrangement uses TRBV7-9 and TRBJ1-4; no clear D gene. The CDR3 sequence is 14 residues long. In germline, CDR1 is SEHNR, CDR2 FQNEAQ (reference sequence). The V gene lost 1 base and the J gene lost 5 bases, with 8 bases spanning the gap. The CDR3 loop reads CASSLGQINEKLFF. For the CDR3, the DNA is TGTGCCAGCAGCTTAGGGCAGATAAATGAAAAACTGTTTTTT.

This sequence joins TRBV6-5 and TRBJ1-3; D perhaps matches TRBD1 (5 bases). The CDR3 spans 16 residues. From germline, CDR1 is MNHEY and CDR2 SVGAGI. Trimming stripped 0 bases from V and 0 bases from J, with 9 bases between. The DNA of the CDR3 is TGTGCCAGCAGTTACTCGTGGGGGGGCTCTGGAAACACCATATATTTT. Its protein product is CASSYSWGGSGNTIYF.

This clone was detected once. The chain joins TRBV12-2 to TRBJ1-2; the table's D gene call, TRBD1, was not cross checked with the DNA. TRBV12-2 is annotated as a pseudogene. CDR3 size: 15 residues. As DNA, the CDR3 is TGTGCAAGTCGCTCATTAAGGGGATCTAACTATGGCTACACCTTC. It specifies CASRSLRGSNYGYTF.

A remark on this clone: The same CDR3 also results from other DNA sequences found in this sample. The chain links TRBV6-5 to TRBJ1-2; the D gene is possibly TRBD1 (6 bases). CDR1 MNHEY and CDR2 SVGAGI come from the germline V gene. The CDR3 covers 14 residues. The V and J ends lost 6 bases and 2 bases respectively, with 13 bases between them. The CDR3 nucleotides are TGTGCCAGCAGATTAATAACAGGGAACTATGGCTACACCTTC. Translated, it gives CASRLITGNYGYTF.

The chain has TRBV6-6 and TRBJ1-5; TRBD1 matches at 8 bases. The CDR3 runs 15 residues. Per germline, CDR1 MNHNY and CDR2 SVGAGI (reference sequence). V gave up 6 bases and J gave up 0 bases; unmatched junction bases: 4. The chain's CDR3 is CASSLDRGSNQPQHF. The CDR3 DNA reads TGTGCCAGCAGCCTCGACAGGGGTAGCAATCAGCCCCAGCATTTT.

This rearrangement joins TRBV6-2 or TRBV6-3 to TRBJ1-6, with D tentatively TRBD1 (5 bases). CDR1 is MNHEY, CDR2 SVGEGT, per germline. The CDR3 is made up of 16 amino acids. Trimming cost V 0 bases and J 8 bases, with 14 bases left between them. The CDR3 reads CASSYSWGPIDSPLHF. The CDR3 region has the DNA TGTGCCAGCAGTTACTCCTGGGGACCAATCGATTCACCCCTCCACTTT.

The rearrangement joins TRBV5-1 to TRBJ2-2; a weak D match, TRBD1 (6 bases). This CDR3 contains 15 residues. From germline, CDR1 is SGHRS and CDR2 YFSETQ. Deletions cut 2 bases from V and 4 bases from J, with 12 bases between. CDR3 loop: CASSFTGYSTGELFF. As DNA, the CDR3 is TGCGCCAGCAGCTTCACAGGGTACTCCACCGGGGAGCTGTTTTTT.

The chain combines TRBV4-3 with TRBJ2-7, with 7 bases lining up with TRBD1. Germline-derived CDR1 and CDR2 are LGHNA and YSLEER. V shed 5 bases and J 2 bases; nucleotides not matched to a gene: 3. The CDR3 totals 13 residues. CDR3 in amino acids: CASSYTGAYEQYF. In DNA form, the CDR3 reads TGCGCCAGCAGCTACACAGGGGCCTACGAGCAGTACTTC.

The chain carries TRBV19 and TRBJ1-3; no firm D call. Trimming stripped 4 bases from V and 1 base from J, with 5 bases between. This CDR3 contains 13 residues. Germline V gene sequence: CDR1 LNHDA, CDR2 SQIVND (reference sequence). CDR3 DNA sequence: TGTGCCAGTAGTACGATATCTGGAAACACCATATATTTT. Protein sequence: CASSTISGNTIYF. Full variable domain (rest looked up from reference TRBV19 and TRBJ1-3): DGGITQSPKYLFRKEGQNVTLSCEQNLNHDAMYWYRQDPGQGLRLIYYSQIVNDFQKGDIAEGYSVSREKKESFPLTVTSAQKNPTAFYLCASSTISGNTIYFGEGSWLTVV.

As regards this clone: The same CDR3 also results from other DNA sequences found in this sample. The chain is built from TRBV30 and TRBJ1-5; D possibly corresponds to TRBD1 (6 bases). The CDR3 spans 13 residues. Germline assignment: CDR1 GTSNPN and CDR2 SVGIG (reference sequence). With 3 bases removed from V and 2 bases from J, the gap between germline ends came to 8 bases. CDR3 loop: CAWSHRGNQPQHF. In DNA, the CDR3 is TGTGCCTGGAGCCACAGGGGCAATCAGCCCCAGCATTTT.

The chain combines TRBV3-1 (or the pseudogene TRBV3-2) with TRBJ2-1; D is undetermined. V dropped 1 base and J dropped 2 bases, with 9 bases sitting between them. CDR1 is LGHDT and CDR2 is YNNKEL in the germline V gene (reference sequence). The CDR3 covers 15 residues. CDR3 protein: CASSQVTKAYNEQFF. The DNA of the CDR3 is TGTGCCAGCAGCCAAGTAACGAAGGCCTACAATGAGCAGTTCTTC.

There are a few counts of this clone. CDR3 coding DNA: TGTGCCAGCAGTTTGGGTGGTGGCAGGGGGAACACTGAAGCTTTCTTT. It codes for CASSLGGGRGNTEAFF. The J gene is TRBJ1-1, the V gene TRBV28, with D maybe TRBD1 (6 bases). The CDR3 spans 16 residues. Looked up from germline, CDR1 is MDHEN and CDR2 is SYDVKM. Trimming left V 3 bases short and J 1 base short, with 15 bases between.

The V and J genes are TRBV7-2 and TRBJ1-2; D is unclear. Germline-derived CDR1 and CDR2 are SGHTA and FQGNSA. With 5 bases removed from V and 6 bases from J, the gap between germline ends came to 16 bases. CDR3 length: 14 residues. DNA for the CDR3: TGTGCCAGCAGCAACCCTCTATCGCTGGATGGCTACACCTTC. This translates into CASSNPLSLDGYTF.

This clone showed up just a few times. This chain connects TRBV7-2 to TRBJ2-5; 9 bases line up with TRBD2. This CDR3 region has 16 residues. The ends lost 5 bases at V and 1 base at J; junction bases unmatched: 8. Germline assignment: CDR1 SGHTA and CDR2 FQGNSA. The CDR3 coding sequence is TGTGCCAGCAGCCCCTCAACTAGCGGGCCCCAAGAGACCCAGTACTTC. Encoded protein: CASSPSTSGPQETQYF.

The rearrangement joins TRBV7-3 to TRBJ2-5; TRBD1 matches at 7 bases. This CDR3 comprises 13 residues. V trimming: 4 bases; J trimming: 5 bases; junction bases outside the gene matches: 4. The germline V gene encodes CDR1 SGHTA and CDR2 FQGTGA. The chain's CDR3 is CASSSTTGETQYF. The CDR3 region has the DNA TGTGCCAGCAGCTCAACGACAGGGGAGACCCAGTACTTC.

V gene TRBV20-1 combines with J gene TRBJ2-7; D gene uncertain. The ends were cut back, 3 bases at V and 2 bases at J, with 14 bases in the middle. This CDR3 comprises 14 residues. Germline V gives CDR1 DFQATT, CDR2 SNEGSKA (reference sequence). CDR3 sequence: CSASRRSGAYEQYF. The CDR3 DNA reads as TGCAGTGCTAGTCGGCGATCTGGAGCCTACGAGCAGTACTTC.

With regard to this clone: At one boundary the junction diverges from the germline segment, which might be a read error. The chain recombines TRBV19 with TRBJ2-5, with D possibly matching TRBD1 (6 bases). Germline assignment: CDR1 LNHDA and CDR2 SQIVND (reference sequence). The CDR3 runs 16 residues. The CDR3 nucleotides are TGTGCCAGTAGTCTAGATGGATCAGGGGCCCAAGAGACCCAGTACTTC. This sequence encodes CASSLDGSGAQETQYF.

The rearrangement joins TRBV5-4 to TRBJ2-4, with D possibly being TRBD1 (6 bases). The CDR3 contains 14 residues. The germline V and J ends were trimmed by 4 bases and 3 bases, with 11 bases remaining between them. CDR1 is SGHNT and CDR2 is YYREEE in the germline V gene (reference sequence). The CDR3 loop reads CASSPGQFKNIQYF. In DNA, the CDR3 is TGTGCCAGCAGCCCGGGACAATTCAAAAACATTCAGTACTTC. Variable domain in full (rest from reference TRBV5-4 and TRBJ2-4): ETGVTQSPTHLIKTRGQQVTLRCSSQSGHNTVSWYQQALGQGPQFIFQYYREEENGRGNFPPRFSGLQFPNYSSELNVNALELDDSALYLCASSPGQFKNIQYFGAGTRLSVL.

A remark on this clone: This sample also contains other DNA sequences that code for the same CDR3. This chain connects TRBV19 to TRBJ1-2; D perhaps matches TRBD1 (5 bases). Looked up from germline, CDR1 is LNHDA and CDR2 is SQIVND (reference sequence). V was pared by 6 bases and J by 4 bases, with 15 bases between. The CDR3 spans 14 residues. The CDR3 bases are TGTGCCAGTAGCAGGGAGGCAGGGCCCTATGGCTACACCTTC. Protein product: CASSREAGPYGYTF.

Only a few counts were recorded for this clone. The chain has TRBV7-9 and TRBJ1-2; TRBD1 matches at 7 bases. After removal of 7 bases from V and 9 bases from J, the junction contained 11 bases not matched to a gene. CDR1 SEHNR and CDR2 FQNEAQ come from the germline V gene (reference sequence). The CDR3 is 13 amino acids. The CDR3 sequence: CASNQGTQGSYTF. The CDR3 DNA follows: TGTGCCAGCAATCAAGGAACACAGGGGAGCTACACCTTC.

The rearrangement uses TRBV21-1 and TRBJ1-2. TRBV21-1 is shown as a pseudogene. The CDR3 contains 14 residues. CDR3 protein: CASSKEERSYGYTF. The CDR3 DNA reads TGTGCCAGCAGCAAAGAGGAGCGGTCCTATGGCTACACCTTC.

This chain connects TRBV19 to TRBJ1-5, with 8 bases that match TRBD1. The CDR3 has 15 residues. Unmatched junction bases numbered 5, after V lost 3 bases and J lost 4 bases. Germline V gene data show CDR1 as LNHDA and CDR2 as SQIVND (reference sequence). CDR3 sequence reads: CASSIGTGLNQPQHF. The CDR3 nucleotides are TGTGCCAGTAGTATCGGGACAGGCCTAAATCAGCCCCAGCATTTT.

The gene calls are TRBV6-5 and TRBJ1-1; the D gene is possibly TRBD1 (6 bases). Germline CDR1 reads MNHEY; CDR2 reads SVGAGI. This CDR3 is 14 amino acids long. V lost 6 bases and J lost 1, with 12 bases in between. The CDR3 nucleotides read TGTGCCAGCAGAGCCAGGGGTTGGAACACTGAAGCTTTCTTT. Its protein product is CASRARGWNTEAFF.

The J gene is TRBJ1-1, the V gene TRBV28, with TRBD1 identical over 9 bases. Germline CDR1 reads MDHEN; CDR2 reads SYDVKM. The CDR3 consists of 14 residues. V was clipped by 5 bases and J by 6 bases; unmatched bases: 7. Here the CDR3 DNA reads TGTGCCAGCAGTGGGCCGGGACAGGGTGCTGAAGCTTTCTTT. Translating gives CASSGPGQGAEAFF.

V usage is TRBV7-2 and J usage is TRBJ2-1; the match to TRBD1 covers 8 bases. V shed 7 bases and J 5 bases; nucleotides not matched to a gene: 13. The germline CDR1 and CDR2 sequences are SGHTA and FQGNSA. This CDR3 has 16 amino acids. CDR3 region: CASTPILDRDHNEQFF. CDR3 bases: TGTGCCAGCACCCCGATACTGGACAGGGACCACAATGAGCAGTTCTTC.

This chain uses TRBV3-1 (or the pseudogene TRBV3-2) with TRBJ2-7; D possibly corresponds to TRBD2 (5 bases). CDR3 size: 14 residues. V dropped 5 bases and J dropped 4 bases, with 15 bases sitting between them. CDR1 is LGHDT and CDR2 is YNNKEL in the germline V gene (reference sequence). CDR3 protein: CASSFTEALYEQYF. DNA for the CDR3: TGTGCCAGCAGCTTCACGGAGGCTCTGTACGAGCAGTACTTC.

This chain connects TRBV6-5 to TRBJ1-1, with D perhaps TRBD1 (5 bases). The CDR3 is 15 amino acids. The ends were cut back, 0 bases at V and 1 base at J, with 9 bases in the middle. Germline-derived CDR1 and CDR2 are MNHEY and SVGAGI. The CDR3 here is CASSYSGVANTEAFF. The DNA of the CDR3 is TGTGCCAGCAGTTACTCGGGGGTTGCGAACACTGAAGCTTTCTTT.

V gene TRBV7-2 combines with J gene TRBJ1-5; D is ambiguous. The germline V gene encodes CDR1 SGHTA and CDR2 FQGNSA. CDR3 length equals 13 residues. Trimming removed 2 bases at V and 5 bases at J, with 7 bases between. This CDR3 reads CASSLQEYQPQHF. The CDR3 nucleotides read TGTGCCAGCAGCTTACAGGAGTATCAGCCCCAGCATTTT.